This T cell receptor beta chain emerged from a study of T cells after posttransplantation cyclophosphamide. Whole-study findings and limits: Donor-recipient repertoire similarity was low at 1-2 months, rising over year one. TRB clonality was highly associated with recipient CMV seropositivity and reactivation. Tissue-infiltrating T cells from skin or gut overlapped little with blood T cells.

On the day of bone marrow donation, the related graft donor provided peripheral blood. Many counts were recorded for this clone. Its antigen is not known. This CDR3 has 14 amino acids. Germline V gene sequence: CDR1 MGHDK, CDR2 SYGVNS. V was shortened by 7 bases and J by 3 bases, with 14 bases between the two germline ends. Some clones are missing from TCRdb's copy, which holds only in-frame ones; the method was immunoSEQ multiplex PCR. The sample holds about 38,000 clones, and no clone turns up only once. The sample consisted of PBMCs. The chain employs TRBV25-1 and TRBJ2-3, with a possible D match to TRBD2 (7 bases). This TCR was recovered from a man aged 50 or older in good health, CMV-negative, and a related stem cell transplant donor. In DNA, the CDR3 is TGTGCCAGCAATTATGGGGGGGCAACAGATACGCAGTATTTT. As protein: CASNYGGATDTQYF. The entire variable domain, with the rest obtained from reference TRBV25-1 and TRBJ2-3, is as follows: EADIYQTPRYLVIGTGKKITLECSQTMGHDKMYWYQQDPGMELHLIHYSYGVNSTEKGDLSSESTVSRIRTEHFPLTLESARPSHTSQYLCASNYGGATDTQYFGPGTRLTVL.